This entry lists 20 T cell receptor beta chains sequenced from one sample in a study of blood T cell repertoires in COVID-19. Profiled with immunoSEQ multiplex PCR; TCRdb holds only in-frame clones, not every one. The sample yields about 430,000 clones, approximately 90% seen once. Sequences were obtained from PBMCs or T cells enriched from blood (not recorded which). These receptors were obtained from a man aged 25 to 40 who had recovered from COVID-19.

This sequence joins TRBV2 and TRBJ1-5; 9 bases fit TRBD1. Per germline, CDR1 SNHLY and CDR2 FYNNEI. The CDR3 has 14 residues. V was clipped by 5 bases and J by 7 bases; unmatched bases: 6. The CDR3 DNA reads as TGTGCCAGCAGTTGGACAGGGGAAGACCAGCCCCAGCATTTT. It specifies CASSWTGEDQPQHF.

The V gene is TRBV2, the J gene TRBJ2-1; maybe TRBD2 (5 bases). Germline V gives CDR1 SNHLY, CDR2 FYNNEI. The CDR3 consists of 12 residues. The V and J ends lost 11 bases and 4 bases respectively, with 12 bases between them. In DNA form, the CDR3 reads TGTGCCGGAGCCGGGATTTACAATGAGCAGTTCTTC. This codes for CAGAGIYNEQFF.

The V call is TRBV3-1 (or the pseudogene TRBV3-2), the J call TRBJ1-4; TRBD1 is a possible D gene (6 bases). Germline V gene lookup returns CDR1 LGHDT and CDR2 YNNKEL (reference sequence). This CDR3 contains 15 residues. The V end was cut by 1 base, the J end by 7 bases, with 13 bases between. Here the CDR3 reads CASSQVPGAGEKLFF. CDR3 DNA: TGTGCCAGCAGCCAAGTCCCAGGGGCGGGTGAAAAACTGTTTTTT.

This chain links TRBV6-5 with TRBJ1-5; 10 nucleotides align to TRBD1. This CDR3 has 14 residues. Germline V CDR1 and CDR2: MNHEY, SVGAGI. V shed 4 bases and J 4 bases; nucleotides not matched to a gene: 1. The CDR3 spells CASSSGQGNQPQHF. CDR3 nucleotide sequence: TGTGCCAGCAGTTCGGGACAGGGGAATCAGCCCCAGCATTTT.

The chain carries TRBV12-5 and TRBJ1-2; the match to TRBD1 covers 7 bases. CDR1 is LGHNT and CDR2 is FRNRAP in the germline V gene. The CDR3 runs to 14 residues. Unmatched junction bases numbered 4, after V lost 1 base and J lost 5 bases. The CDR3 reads CASGLAQGNYGYTF. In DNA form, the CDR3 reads TGTGCTAGTGGTTTGGCACAGGGGAATTATGGCTACACCTTC. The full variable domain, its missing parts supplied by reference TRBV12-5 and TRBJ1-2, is DARVTQTPRHKVTEMGQEVTMRCQPILGHNTVFWYRQTMMQGLELLAYFRNRAPLDDSGMPKDRFSAEMPDATLATLKIQPSEPRDSAVYFCASGLAQGNYGYTFGSGTRLTVV.

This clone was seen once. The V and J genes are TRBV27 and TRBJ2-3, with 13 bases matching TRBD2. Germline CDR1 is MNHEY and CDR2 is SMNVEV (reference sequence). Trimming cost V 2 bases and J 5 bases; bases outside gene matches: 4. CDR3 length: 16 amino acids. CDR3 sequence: CASSLGTSGRVDTQYF. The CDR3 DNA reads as TGTGCCAGCAGTTTAGGTACTAGCGGGAGGGTAGATACGCAGTATTTT.

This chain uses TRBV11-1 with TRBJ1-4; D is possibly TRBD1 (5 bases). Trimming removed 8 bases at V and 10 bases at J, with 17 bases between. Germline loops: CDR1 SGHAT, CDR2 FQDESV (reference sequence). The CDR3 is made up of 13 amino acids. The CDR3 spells CASSTGDLRKLFF. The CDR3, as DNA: TGTGCCAGCTCTACGGGGGATCTGAGAAAACTGTTTTTT.

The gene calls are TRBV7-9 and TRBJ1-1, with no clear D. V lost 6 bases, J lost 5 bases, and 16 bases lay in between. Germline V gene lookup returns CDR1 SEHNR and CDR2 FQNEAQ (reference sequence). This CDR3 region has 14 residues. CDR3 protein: CASRTRDGRTEAFF. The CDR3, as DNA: TGTGCCAGCAGAACTAGGGATGGGAGGACTGAAGCTTTCTTT.

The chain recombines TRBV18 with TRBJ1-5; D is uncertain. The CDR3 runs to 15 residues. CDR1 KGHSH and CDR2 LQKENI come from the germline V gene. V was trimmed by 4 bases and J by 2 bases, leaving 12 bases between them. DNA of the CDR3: TGTGCCAGCTCACAAGTTCCAGAGGGCAATCAGCCCCAGCATTTT. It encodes CASSQVPEGNQPQHF. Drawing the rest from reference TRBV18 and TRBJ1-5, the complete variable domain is NAGVMQNPRHLVRRRGQEARLRCSPMKGHSHVYWYRQLPEEGLKFMVYLQKENIIDESGMPKERFSAEFPKEGPSILRIQQVVRGDSAAYFCASSQVPEGNQPQHFGDGTRLSIL.

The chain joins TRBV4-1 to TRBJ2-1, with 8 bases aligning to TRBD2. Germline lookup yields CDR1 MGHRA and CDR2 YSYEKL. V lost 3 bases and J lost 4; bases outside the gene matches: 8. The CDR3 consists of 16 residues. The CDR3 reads CASSHERERGYNEQFF. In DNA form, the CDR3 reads TGCGCCAGCAGCCATGAGCGGGAGAGGGGGTACAATGAGCAGTTCTTC.

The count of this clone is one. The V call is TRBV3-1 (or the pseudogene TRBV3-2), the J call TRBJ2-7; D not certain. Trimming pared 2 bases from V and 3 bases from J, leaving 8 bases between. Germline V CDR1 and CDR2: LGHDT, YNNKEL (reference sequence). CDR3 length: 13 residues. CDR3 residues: CASSQFSLYEQYF. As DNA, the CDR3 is TGTGCCAGCAGCCAATTCAGTCTCTACGAGCAGTACTTC.

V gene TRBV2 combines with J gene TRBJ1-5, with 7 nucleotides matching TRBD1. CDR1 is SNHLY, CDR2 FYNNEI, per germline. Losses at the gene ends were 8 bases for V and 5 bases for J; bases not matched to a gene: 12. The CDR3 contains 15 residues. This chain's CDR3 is CASGGTVAPDQPQHF. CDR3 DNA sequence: TGTGCCAGCGGCGGGACAGTTGCACCCGATCAGCCCCAGCATTTT. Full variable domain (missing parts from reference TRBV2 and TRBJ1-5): EPEVTQTPSHQVTQMGQEVILRCVPISNHLYFYWYRQILGQKVEFLVSFYNNEISEKSEIFDDQFSVERPDGSNFTLKIRSTKLEDSAMYFCASGGTVAPDQPQHFGDGTRLSIL.

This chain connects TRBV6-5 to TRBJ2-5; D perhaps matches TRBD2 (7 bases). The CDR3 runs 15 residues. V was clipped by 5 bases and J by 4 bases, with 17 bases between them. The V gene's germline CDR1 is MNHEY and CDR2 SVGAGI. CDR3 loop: CASSLLSGGVETQYF. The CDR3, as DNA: TGTGCCAGCAGTCTCCTTTCGGGGGGCGTAGAGACCCAGTACTTC.

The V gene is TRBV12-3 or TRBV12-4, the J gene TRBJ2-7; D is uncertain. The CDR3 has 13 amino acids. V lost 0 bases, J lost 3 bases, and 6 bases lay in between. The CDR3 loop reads CASSLASGYEQYF. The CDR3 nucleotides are TGTGCCAGCAGTTTAGCCTCAGGCTACGAGCAGTACTTC.

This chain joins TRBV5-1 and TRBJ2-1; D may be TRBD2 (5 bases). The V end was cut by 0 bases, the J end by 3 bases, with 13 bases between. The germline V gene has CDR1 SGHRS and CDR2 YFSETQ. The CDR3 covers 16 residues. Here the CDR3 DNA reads TGCGCCAGCAGCTTGGGTATGACGGGGAACTACAATGAGCAGTTCTTC. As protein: CASSLGMTGNYNEQFF.

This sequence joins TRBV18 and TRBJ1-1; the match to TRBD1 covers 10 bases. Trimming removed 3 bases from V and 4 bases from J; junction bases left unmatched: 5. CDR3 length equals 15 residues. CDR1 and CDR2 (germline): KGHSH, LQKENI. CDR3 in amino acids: CASSPTGQGSTEAFF. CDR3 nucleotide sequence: TGTGCCAGCTCACCGACGGGACAGGGGAGCACTGAAGCTTTCTTT.

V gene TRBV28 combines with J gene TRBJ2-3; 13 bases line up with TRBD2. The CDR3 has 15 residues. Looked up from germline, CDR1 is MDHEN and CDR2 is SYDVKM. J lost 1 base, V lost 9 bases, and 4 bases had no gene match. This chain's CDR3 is CASSLAGGGTDTQYF. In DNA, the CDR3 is TGTGCCAGTTCACTAGCGGGGGGGGGCACAGATACGCAGTATTTT.

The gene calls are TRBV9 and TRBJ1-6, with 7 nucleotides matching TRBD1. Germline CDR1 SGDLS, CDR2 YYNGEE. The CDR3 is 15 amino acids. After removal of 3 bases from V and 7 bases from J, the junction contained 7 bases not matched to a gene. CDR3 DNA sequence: TGTGCCAGCAGCGCCCGACAGGGAGACAATTCACCCCTCCACTTT. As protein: CASSARQGDNSPLHF.

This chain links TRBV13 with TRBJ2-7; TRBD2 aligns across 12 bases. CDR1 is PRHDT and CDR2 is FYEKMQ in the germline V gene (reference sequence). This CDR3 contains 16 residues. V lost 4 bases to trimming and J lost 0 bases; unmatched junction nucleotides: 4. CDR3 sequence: CASSYSTSGSSYEQYF. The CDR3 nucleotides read TGTGCCAGCAGCTACTCGACTAGCGGGAGCTCCTACGAGCAGTACTTC.

CDR3 nucleotide sequence: TGTGCCAGCAGACCCACAGGGGGACAGGGATTCGACGGCTACACCTTC. Encoded protein: CASRPTGGQGFDGYTF. The chain has TRBV11-2 and TRBJ1-2, with 9 bases identical to TRBD1. From germline, CDR1 is SGHAT and CDR2 FQNNGV. CDR3 length: 16 residues. Trimming at V came to 6 bases and at J to 8 bases, leaving 16 bases not matched to a gene.